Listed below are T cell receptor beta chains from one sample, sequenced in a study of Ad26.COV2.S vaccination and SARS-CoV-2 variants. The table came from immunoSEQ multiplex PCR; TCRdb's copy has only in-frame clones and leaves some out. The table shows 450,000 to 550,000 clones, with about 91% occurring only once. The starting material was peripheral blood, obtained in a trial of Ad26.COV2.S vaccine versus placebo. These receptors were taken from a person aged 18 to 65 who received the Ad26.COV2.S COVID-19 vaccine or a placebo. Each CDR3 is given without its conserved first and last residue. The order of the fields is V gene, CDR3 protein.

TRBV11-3 ASSSGNSKRVITSYNEQF
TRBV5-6 ASSWDRAGELF
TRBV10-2 ASKGVLAPF
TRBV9 ASSVEQGRSDTQY
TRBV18 ASSPRRSVDGYT
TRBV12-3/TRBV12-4 ATKQGQPSPLH
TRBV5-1 ASSPSMVAVEQY
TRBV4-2 ASSQWADQETQY
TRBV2 ASSYDGELF
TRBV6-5 ASRRQFGNQPQH
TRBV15 ATSRAGGFHTEAF
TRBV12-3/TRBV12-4 ASRGGTNYGYT
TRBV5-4 ASSLDRSYGYT
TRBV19 ASSGSLYEQY
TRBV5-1 ASSLLSSGYNEQF
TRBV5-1 ASSRRDRGTSPLH
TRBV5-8 ASSLVGTGQGAQPQH
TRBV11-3 ASSLMGAQATEAF
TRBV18 ASSVLGASNTEAF
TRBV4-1 ASSQFDRGQVGTEAF
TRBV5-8 ASSRSGGAPDTGELF
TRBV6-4 ASSEVGGNQPQH
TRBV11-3 ASSLGTAGELF
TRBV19 ASSIGGLAFRDEQF
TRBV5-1 ASSFIGPQETQY
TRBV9 ASSVQRGGNEQF
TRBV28 ASRLLAGGYT
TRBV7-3 ASGGQGSSGANVLT
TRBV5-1 ASSSYPGNSGANVLT
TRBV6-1 ASSAPGRGGNQPQH
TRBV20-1 SASQVVYEQY
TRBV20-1 SASPLGRGLSYEQY
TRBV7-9 ASSLYSANTEAF
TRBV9 ASSVNGVEYNSPLH
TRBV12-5 ASGLVMGAGGHNEQF
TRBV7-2 ASSYGVGGANVLT
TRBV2 ASNGAQVADTQY
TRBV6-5 ASSFWGVGTEAF
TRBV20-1 SGAQTGIQY
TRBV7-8 ASSLVGGLTDTQY
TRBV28 ASSLEGFGELF
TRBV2 ASTRQGANEKLF
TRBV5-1 ASSIQGFSTDTQY
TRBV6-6 ASAYGAAF
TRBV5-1 ASSLARDLPYEQY
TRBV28 ASSPGGTGWNQPQH
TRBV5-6 ASSVAPATNEKLF
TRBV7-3 ASSLNGNTIY
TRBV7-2 ASSSQGIGSPLH
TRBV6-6 ASSSRGHSGNTIY
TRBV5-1 ASSLVLPTDTQY
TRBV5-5 ASSLLAGTDTQY
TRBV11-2 ASSLGTGGSEAF
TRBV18 ASSPRQKNTEAF